This TCR beta chain is drawn from a study of T cell repertoires in cytomegalovirus infection. On the study more broadly: In the study, CMV epitopes included recently identified HLA-C-restricted and well-studied HLA-B-restricted ones.

TCRdb re-called the reads with MiXCR, one entry per CDR3 protein. The sample consists of around 710,000 distinct CDR3 sequences, about 28% of them appearing once. CDR3 length: 13 residues. Germline-derived CDR1 and CDR2 are MGHRA and YSYEKL. The ends were cut back, 3 bases at V and 6 bases at J, with 11 bases in the middle. On this clonotype itself: Its target is unknown.

Sequenced here: cultured CD8+ T cells from PBMCs, sampled from culture after CMV antigen stimulation. The TCR originated in a human donor in good health (CMV status not recorded). Some clones in this sample may be carry-over from other donors' samples. This chain joins TRBV4-1 and TRBJ1-2; D ambiguous. The CDR3 DNA sequence: TGCGCCAGCAGCCACCCCGACGGGGATGGCTACACCTTC. As protein: CASSHPDGDGYTF.